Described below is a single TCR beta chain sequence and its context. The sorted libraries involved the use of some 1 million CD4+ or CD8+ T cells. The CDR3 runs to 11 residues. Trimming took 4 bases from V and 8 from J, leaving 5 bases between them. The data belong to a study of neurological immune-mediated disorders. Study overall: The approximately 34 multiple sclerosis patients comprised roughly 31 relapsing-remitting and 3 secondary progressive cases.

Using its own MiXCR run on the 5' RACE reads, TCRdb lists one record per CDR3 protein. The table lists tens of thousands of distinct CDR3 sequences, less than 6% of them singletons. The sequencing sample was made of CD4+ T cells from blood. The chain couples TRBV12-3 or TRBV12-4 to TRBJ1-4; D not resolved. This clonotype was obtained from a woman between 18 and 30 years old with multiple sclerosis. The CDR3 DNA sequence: TGTGCCAGCAGTTCGGTGGAAAAACTGTTTTTT. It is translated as CASSSVEKLFF.